This T cell receptor beta chain was captured by sequencing in a study of T-cell reconstitution after alpha-beta-depleted transplantation in children. Remarks on this clonotype: What it binds is unknown.

Study-wide points: Reportedly, only several hundred clones from non-depleted graft cells drove alpha-beta T-cell counts at about two months. T-cell counts and diversity were attributed mostly to newly produced T cells one year after transplant. It was surviving recipient T cells and thymic progenitors that gave some patients high TCRbeta diversity at day 60.

V lost 3 bases and J lost 7; bases outside the gene matches: 10. Germline loops: CDR1 MDHEN, CDR2 SYDVKM. This CDR3 is built from 16 residues. Unique molecular identifiers tagged the TCRbeta library. TCRdb processed the PCR reads anew with MiXCR; each CDR3 protein has one entry. The sample shows 500,000 to 650,000 distinct CDR3 sequences, approximately 10% of them seen only once. The receptor was isolated from a female patient between 2 and 15 years old who had a stem cell transplant for aplastic anemia, so the T cells may come from the graft donor. The sequencing used PBMCs, mostly from graft donor cells, collected 180 days after TCRalphabeta/CD19-depleted stem cell transplant. V gene TRBV28 combines with J gene TRBJ2-1; 9 bases are a match to TRBD2. CDR3 region: CASSFSRLAAWNEQFF. Written as DNA, the CDR3 is TGTGCCAGCAGTTTTTCCCGACTAGCGGCCTGGAATGAGCAGTTCTTC.